These T cell receptor beta chains were read from a single sample in a study of high-grade serous ovarian cancer treatment subgroups. Only in-frame clones appear in the TCRdb table, and some are missing; sequencing was by immunoSEQ multiplex PCR. The sample records thousands of clones, 75% to 80% being singletons. Sequenced material: tumor tissue. The origin of the receptors is a human donor with high-grade serous ovarian cancer. Each CDR3 is given with its conserved first and last residue. D genes are given only for firm matches. Size is omitted from some rows. Given values are once, few, many or a class for expanded clones.

11 TRBJ1-5 few TRBV12-5 NA CASGLDQPQHF TGTGCTAGTGGTTTGGACCAGCCCCAGCATTTT
14 TRBJ1-1 NA TRBV5-1 NA CASSLGPQNTEAFF TGCGCCAGCAGCTTAGGACCCCAGAACACTGAAGCTTTCTTT
15 TRBJ2-7 NA TRBV7-9 TRBD1 CASGGPGQGAYEQYF TGTGCCAGCGGGGGGCCGGGACAGGGAGCCTACGAGCAGTACTTC
14 TRBJ2-7 once TRBV6-5 NA CASSPSEPPYEQYF TGTGCCAGCAGTCCCTCGGAGCCGCCCTACGAGCAGTACTTC
15 TRBJ1-1 NA TRBV18 TRBD1 CASSPDGGGWTEAFF TGTGCCAGCTCACCGGACGGAGGGGGCTGGACTGAAGCTTTCTTT
13 TRBJ2-1 NA TRBV19 NA CASSTGQIHEQFF TGTGCCAGTAGTACCGGACAGATCCATGAGCAGTTCTTC
19 TRBJ2-3 NA TRBV15 TRBD2 CATSRDLEKAGRRTDTQYF TGTGCCACCAGCAGAGATCTAGAAAAAGCGGGGCGACGCACAGATACGCAGTATTTT
16 TRBJ2-5 NA TRBV14 TRBD1 CASSATGPIRSETQYF TGTGCCAGCAGCGCGACAGGGCCCATTAGATCAGAGACCCAGTACTTC
15 TRBJ2-5 NA TRBV15 TRBD1 CATTPGTGGQETQYF TGTGCCACGACCCCCGGCACAGGGGGACAAGAGACCCAGTACTTC
12 TRBJ2-7 NA TRBV2 NA CASSALSYEQYF TGTGCCAGCAGTGCCCTCTCCTACGAGCAGTACTTC
14 TRBJ2-5 NA TRBV4-1 NA CASSQGPGGETQYF TGCGCCAGCAGCCAAGGCCCCGGGGGAGAGACCCAGTACTTC
12 TRBJ1-1 NA TRBV4-3 TRBD1 CASSQGTGWAFF TGCGCCAGCAGCCAAGGGACAGGGTGGGCTTTCTTT
15 TRBJ2-7 NA TRBV11-2 NA CASSLDLGQGGEQYF TGTGCCAGCAGCTTAGATCTTGGGCAGGGCGGCGAGCAGTACTTC
14 TRBJ2-5 NA TRBV6-5 NA CASSYNVRGETQYF TGTGCCAGCAGTTACAACGTTCGGGGGGAGACCCAGTACTTC
16 TRBJ2-5 medium-sized TRBV5-1 TRBD2 CASSLAGGRSKETQYF TGCGCCAGCAGCCTCGCGGGAGGGCGGTCGAAAGAGACCCAGTACTTC
13 TRBJ1-2 NA TRBV4-2 NA CASSQATARGNTF TGTGCCAGCAGCCAAGCTACGGCCCGGGGGAACACCTTC
14 TRBJ2-2 NA TRBV4-3 NA CASSQAASTGELFF TGCGCCAGCAGCCAAGCCGCCAGCACCGGGGAGCTGTTTTTT
13 TRBJ2-3 NA TRBV6-5 NA CASTRGGTDTQYF TGTGCCAGCACCCGAGGGGGCACAGATACGCAGTATTTT
16 TRBJ2-3 NA TRBV5-1 TRBD2 CASSLEHRLAVDTQYF TGCGCCAGCAGCTTGGAACACCGACTAGCGGTAGATACGCAGTATTTT
18 TRBJ2-3 NA TRBV19 TRBD2 CASSINRGSGGFTDTQYF TGTGCCAGTAGTATAAACCGGGGTAGCGGGGGATTCACAGATACGCAGTATTTT
15 TRBJ1-5 NA TRBV19 NA CASNIDSRSNQPQHF TGTGCCAGTAACATTGACAGCCGTAGCAATCAGCCCCAGCATTTT
13 TRBJ1-5 few TRBV2 TRBD1 CASRGQYNQPQHF TGTGCCAGCAGGGGACAGTACAATCAGCCCCAGCATTTT
15 TRBJ1-5 NA TRBV11-2 NA CASSLGEYYNQPQHF TGTGCCAGCAGCTTGGGCGAGTACTACAATCAGCCCCAGCATTTT